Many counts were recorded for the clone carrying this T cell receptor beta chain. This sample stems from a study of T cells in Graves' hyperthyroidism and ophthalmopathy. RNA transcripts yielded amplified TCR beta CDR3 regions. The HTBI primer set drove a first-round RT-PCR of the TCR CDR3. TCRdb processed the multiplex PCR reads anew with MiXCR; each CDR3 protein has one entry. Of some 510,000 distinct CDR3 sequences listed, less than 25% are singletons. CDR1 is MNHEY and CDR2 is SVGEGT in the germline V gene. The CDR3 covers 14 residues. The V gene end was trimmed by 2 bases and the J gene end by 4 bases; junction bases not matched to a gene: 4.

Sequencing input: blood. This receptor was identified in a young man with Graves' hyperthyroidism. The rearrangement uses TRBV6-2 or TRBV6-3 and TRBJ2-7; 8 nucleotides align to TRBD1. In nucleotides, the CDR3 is TGTGCCAGCAGTTACGGGACAGGAGTATACGAGCAGTACTTC. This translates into CASSYGTGVYEQYF.